Shown below are 27 T cell receptor beta chains from a single sample sequenced in a study of blood T cells in healthy people across ages (dated by TCRdb to the mid-2010s). The library was built by means of 5' RACE. The listed sequencing device is Illumina HiSeq 2500. A second PCR of about 7 to 12 cycles was run with a J-beta primer mix and a sample-barcoded 5' primer. In TCRdb, the public reads were trimmed at Q25 with fastp and aligned with MiXCR, with productive beta chains retained. Entries are consolidated by CDR3 protein sequence, retaining the most common genes and DNA. The sample records about 670,000 distinct CDR3 sequences, roughly half of which are singletons. The ten largest clonotypes hold about 13% of the sample. The sequencing input was blood. The source is a woman older than 75 in good health.

The CDR3 DNA reads TGCAGTGCTCGGGACAGGGGGCAGGTCTACAATGAGCAGTTCTTC. Residues: CSARDRGQVYNEQFF. The chain carries TRBV20-1 and TRBJ2-1; 12 bases map to TRBD1. The germline V gene has CDR1 DFQATT and CDR2 SNEGSKA (reference sequence). Unmatched junction bases numbered 5, after V lost 5 bases and J lost 3 bases. This CDR3 comprises 15 residues.

The rearrangement uses TRBV7-9 and TRBJ2-2; D gene uncertain. The CDR3 length is 16 residues. Germline CDR1 SEHNR, CDR2 FQNEAQ (reference sequence). V was pared by 2 bases and J by 3 bases, with 13 bases between. Here the CDR3 DNA reads TGTGCCAGCAGCTTACGCTCAGACCTGGACACCGGGGAGCTGTTTTTT. Its protein is CASSLRSDLDTGELFF. Based on the CDR3 plus reference TRBV7-9 and TRBJ2-2, the full variable domain is DTGVSQNPRHKITKRGQNVTFRCDPISEHNRLYWYRQTLGQGPEFLTYFQNEAQLEKSRLLSDRFSAERPKGSFSTLEIQRTEQGDSAMYLCASSLRSDLDTGELFFGEGSRLTVL.

This chain links TRBV20-1 with TRBJ2-5; TRBD2 is a possible D gene (8 bases). The CDR3 runs 16 residues. The germline V gene encodes CDR1 DFQATT and CDR2 SNEGSKA (reference sequence). V gave up 4 bases and J gave up 5 bases, with 23 bases separating them. CDR3 in DNA: TGCAGTGCTACGTCAGGGGGAGCGGGAGTGGGGGAGACCCAGTACTTC. Translating gives CSATSGGAGVGETQYF.

The chain links TRBV30 to TRBJ2-2; D is uncertain. The V end was cut by 3 bases, the J end by 1 base, with 3 bases between. CDR1 and CDR2 from the germline V gene are GTSNPN and SVGIG (reference sequence). The CDR3 length is 12 residues. The CDR3 loop reads CAWSMNTGELFF. CDR3 coding DNA: TGTGCCTGGAGCATGAACACCGGGGAGCTGTTTTTT.

This clonotype was observed a handful of times. The chain is built from TRBV7-9 and TRBJ2-1; 8 nucleotides agree with TRBD1. Germline CDR1 is SEHNR and CDR2 is FQNEAQ (reference sequence). V gave up 1 base and J gave up 9 bases; unmatched junction bases: 8. CDR3 length equals 15 residues. As DNA, the CDR3 is TGTGCCAGCAGCTTAGGGACAGGGTATATTCGTGAGCAGTTCTTC. It translates to CASSLGTGYIREQFF.

Only a few counts were recorded for this clonotype. The DNA for the CDR3 is TGTGCCAGCGGGGGGGACACAGATACGCAGTATTTT. This gives the protein CASGGDTDTQYF. The chain carries TRBV3-1 and TRBJ2-3; 7 bases are a match to TRBD2. Germline CDR1 reads LGHDT; CDR2 reads YNNKEL (reference sequence). V gave up 8 bases and J gave up 2 bases; unmatched junction bases: 1. There are 12 residues in the CDR3.

This clonotype occurred a few times. The genes are TRBV15 and TRBJ2-3, with D uncertain. Germline CDR1 reads LNHNV; CDR2 reads YYDKDF (reference sequence). This CDR3 contains 17 residues. Trimming shortened V by 0 bases and J by 2 bases, and 15 bases separated the two germline ends. The CDR3 sequence is CATSRDRAELLTDTQYF. Written as DNA, the CDR3 is TGTGCCACCAGCAGAGATCGTGCGGAGCTTCTCACAGATACGCAGTATTTT.

A note on this clonotype: This may arise from a read error, as a much more abundant clone is one base away. The chain links TRBV27 to TRBJ2-3, with D perhaps being TRBD1 or TRBD2 (5 bases each). Germline-derived CDR1 and CDR2 are MNHEY and SMNVEV (reference sequence). Trimming took 6 bases from V and 4 from J, leaving 20 bases between them. The CDR3 totals 16 residues. The CDR3 loop reads CASSLRGRAASDTQYF. In DNA form, the CDR3 reads TGTGCCAGCAGCCTACGGGGACGAGCGGCTTCAGATACGCAGTATTTT.

This clonotype has only a few counts. One junction end does not reproduce the germline sequence, and a read error may be involved. The chain carries TRBV29-1 and TRBJ2-5; D ambiguous. Per the germline V gene, CDR1 is SQVTM and CDR2 is ANQGSEA. The CDR3 loop spans 11 amino acids. The CDR3 nucleotides read TGCAGCGTTGTAGTCCAAGCGACCCAGTACTTC. It translates to CSVVVQATQYF.

In its sample, this clonotype was seen once. One end of the junction fails to match germline, which may point to a read error. The rearrangement links TRBV20-1 to TRBJ1-1; D possibly corresponds to TRBD1 (6 bases). CDR3 length: 14 residues. Germline CDR1 DFQATT, CDR2 SNEGSKA (reference sequence). Written as DNA, the CDR3 is TGCAGTGCTAGAGTTGATTTGACAGGTAAAGAAGTTTTCTTT. Protein: CSARVDLTGKEVFF.

At least ten counts were recorded for this clonotype. The chain is built from TRBV20-1 and TRBJ2-5, with TRBD1 identical over 7 bases. CDR3 length: 13 residues. Germline assignment: CDR1 DFQATT and CDR2 SNEGSKA (reference sequence). V was pared by 5 bases and J by 1 base, with 4 bases of the junction left unmatched. The CDR3 region is CSAPRTGQETQYF. DNA for the CDR3: TGCAGTGCTCCCCGGACAGGCCAAGAGACCCAGTACTTC.

The genes are TRBV7-9 and TRBJ1-5; the D is unclear. This CDR3 spans 15 amino acids. The V end was cut by 5 bases, the J end by 4 bases, with 15 bases between. Germline-derived CDR1 and CDR2 are SEHNR and FQNEAQ (reference sequence). In DNA, the CDR3 is TGTGCCAGCAGCCCCGGTGGCAGGCCGAATCAGCCCCAGCATTTT. It codes for CASSPGGRPNQPQHF.

The sample holds many counts of this clonotype. The chain links TRBV7-3 to TRBJ2-3; D might be TRBD2 (5 bases). CDR1 is SGHTA, CDR2 FQGTGA, per germline. CDR3 length equals 13 residues. Trimming shortened V by 4 bases and J by 6 bases, and 11 bases separated the two germline ends. The CDR3, as DNA: TGTGCCAGCAGCTCCCAGGTAGCGGATACGCAGTATTTT. This translates into CASSSQVADTQYF.

The table lists this clonotype with a few counts. The chain is built from TRBV5-1 and TRBJ2-7; a possible D gene is TRBD2 (6 bases). The CDR3 covers 16 residues. Germline assignment: CDR1 SGHRS and CDR2 YFSETQ. With 2 bases removed from V and 3 bases from J, the gap between germline ends came to 18 bases. The CDR3 DNA is TGCGCCAGCAGCTTTTGGGCGGGCTACGGGGGCTACGAGCAGTACTTC. Translating gives CASSFWAGYGGYEQYF.

This chain joins TRBV13 and TRBJ2-7, with D perhaps TRBD1 or TRBD2 (6 bases each). V dropped 5 bases and J dropped 6 bases, with 17 bases sitting between them. CDR1 and CDR2 from the germline V gene are PRHDT and FYEKMQ (reference sequence). CDR3 size: 14 residues. Written as DNA, the CDR3 is TGTGCCAGCAGCGTCGGTCCGGGGGCCCTCGAGCAGTACTTC. It translates to CASSVGPGALEQYF.

The chain combines TRBV9 with TRBJ2-3; D perhaps matches TRBD2 (5 bases). Germline lookup yields CDR1 SGDLS and CDR2 YYNGEE. V was cut by 0 bases and J by 4 bases, with 15 bases left in between. The CDR3 is made up of 16 amino acids. The CDR3 spells CASSVGVGFSADTQYF. The CDR3 region has the DNA TGTGCCAGCAGCGTAGGTGTGGGGTTTAGCGCAGATACGCAGTATTTT.

This clonotype appeared many times. A much larger clone lies a single base off, so this may be a read error. The V gene is TRBV6-5, the J gene TRBJ2-7; no clear D. Germline CDR1 is MNHEY and CDR2 is SVGAGI. The CDR3 runs 13 residues. V gave up 5 bases and J gave up 5 bases, with 13 bases separating them. DNA for the CDR3: TGTGCCAGCAGTAGGGCTCTCGGACACGAGCAGTACTTC. Protein sequence: CASSRALGHEQYF.

This clonotype was seen a handful of times. V is TRBV6-5 and J is TRBJ1-2, with a tentative D call TRBD1 (5 bases). The ends were cut back, 0 bases at V and 5 bases at J, with 10 bases in the middle. This CDR3 spans 14 amino acids. The germline V gene has CDR1 MNHEY and CDR2 SVGAGI. The CDR3 reads CASSYSKGNYGYTF. The CDR3 coding sequence is TGTGCCAGCAGTTACTCGAAGGGGAATTATGGCTACACCTTC.

This chain connects TRBV20-1 to TRBJ1-6; perhaps TRBD1 as D (6 bases). The germline V gene encodes CDR1 DFQATT and CDR2 SNEGSKA (reference sequence). The CDR3 consists of 15 residues. V shed 0 bases and J shed 16 bases, with 22 bases lying between them. The DNA for the CDR3 is TGCAGTGCTAGAGATCTAAGGAGACAGGAAGGACCTCTCCACTTT. It yields the protein CSARDLRRQEGPLHF.

This clonotype was seen only a few times. Possible read error: a much larger clone is one base away. This chain connects TRBV11-2 to TRBJ2-6; a possible D gene is TRBD1 (5 bases). The germline V gene encodes CDR1 SGHAT and CDR2 FQNNGV. This CDR3 comprises 18 residues. This chain's CDR3 is CASSPPFGDSSGANVPTF. The CDR3 bases are TGTGCCAGCAGCCCCCCTTTTGGTGACAGCTCTGGGGCCAACGTCCCGACTTTC.

In this sample, this clonotype turned up many times. This chain uses TRBV10-3 with TRBJ2-7, with 9 bases lining up with TRBD1. J gave up 1 base and V 4 bases, and 2 bases lay outside the gene matches. The germline CDR1 and CDR2 sequences are ENHRY and SYGVKD. This CDR3 is 14 amino acids long. The DNA for the CDR3 is TGTGCCATCAGTGCCGGACAGGGGTCCTACGAGCAGTACTTC. This gives the protein CAISAGQGSYEQYF.

There are many counts of this clonotype. This chain connects TRBV27 to TRBJ2-3; TRBD1 matches at 8 bases. Germline CDR1 and CDR2: MNHEY and SMNVEV (reference sequence). The CDR3 sequence is 14 residues long. V shed 7 bases, J shed 1 base, and the junction held 4 bases outside the gene matches. CDR3 in DNA: TGTGCCAGCACCGACAGGGGAGGCACAGATACGCAGTATTTT. It is translated as CASTDRGGTDTQYF.

This clonotype occurred once. This rearrangement joins TRBV20-1 to TRBJ1-2; no definite D call. Trimming took off 3 bases at V and 8 bases at J, with 13 bases between the two ends. The CDR3 contains 12 residues. CDR1 DFQATT and CDR2 SNEGSKA come from the germline V gene (reference sequence). The CDR3 is CSASPGMWGYTF. Here the CDR3 DNA reads TGCAGTGCTAGCCCCGGGATGTGGGGCTACACCTTC.

The sample holds many counts of this clonotype. V usage is TRBV7-7 and J usage is TRBJ2-1; the match to TRBD2 covers 9 bases. Trimming cost V 1 base and J 4 bases; bases outside gene matches: 5. This CDR3 region has 16 residues. Germline V CDR1 and CDR2: SSHAT, FNYEAQ (reference sequence). The CDR3 protein is CASSLEGLAGYNEQFF. CDR3 sequence (DNA): TGTGCCAGCAGCTTAGAAGGGCTAGCGGGGTACAATGAGCAGTTCTTC.

This clonotype was picked up many times. The rearrangement links TRBV5-1 to TRBJ1-2; no clear D. V gave up 2 bases and J gave up 3 bases, with 8 bases separating them. In germline, CDR1 is SGHRS, CDR2 YFSETQ. The CDR3 is 13 amino acids. The CDR3 loop is CASSLRADYGYTF. For the CDR3, the DNA is TGCGCCAGCAGCTTACGGGCGGACTATGGCTACACCTTC.

Remarks on this clonotype: Sequence at one end of the junction differs from germline and may be a read error. V and J are TRBV7-9 and TRBJ2-6, with unresolved D. CDR3 length: 15 amino acids. Germline V CDR1 and CDR2: SEHNR, FQNEAQ (reference sequence). The CDR3 nucleotides are TGCGCCAGCAGCTTGGCAGGAACTGGGGCCAACGTCCTGACTTTC. Translation: CASSLAGTGANVLTF. Complete variable domain (other parts from reference TRBV7-9 and TRBJ2-6): DTGVSQNPRHKITKRGQNVTFRCDPISEHNRLYWYRQTLGQGPEFLTYFQNEAQLEKSRLLSDRFSAERPKGSFSTLEIQRTEQGDSAMYLCASSLAGTGANVLTFGAGSRLTVL.

This clonotype has more than one count but fewer than ten. J is TRBJ2-3 and V is TRBV24-1; 10 positions match TRBD2. From germline, CDR1 is KGHDR and CDR2 SFDVKD. V shed 2 bases and J 11 bases; nucleotides not matched to a gene: 12. The CDR3 length is 16 residues. The CDR3 coding sequence is TGTGCCACCAGTGATTCGACTAGCGGGCCCCCGAGGTTGCAGTATTTT. Encoded protein: CATSDSTSGPPRLQYF.